The 2 T cell receptor beta chains below come from one sample, sequenced in a study of cytomegalovirus exposure and HLA in healthy donors. PCR employed 60 Vbeta and 13 Jbeta primers. Produced via immunoSEQ multiplex PCR; TCRdb's table is partial and in-frame only. The repertoire table contains under 100,000 clones. What was sequenced was PBMCs. All receptors come from a man younger than 40 in good health and CMV-seronegative.

The J gene is TRBJ2-1, the V gene TRBV9; TRBD2 might be the D (6 bases). This CDR3 comprises 13 residues. Looked up from germline, CDR1 is SGDLS and CDR2 is YYNGEE. V was shortened by 4 bases and J by 15 bases, with 20 bases between the two germline ends. The CDR3 region has the DNA TGTGCCAGCAGCAGGGAGCCTGGAGGGAACCCGTTCTTC. This encodes CASSREPGGNPFF.

This rearrangement joins TRBV6-5 to TRBJ1-5; tentative D call: TRBD1 (6 bases). This CDR3 comprises 14 residues. Trimming left V 8 bases short and J 9 bases short, with 20 bases between. CDR1 and CDR2 (germline): MNHEY, SVGAGI. CDR3 bases: TGTGCCAGCGCCTCTAGGACAGTAAATGGGCCCCAGCATTTT. Translating it yields CASASRTVNGPQHF.